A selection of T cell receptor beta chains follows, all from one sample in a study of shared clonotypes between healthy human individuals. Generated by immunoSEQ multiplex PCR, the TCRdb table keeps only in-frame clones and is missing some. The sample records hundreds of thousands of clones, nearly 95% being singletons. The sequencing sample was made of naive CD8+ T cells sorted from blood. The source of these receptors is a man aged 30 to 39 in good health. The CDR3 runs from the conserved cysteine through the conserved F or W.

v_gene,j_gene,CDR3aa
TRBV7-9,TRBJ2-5,CASSFNREETQYF
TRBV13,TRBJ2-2,CASSPPGADTGELFF
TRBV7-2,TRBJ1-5,CASSLGWGGGQPQHF
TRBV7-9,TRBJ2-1,CASSLQAYNEQFF
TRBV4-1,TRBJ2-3,CASSPAIGDTQYF
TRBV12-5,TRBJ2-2,CASGSTIISGELFF
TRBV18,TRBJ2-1,CASSPAASGKSSYNEQFF
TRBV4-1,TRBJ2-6,CASSQRRGAGANVLTF
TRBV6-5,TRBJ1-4,CASSYITGAQSEKLFF
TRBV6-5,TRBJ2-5,CASSYSRGTSETQYF
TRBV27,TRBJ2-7,CASSPGPNSYEQYF
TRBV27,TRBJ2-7,CASSLTGSYEQYF
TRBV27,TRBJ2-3,CASSLRGSSDTQYF
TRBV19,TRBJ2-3,CASNGQGWADTQYF
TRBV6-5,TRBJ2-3,CASSYSSGAGTDTQYF
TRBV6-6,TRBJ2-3,CASSSNLGSTDTQYF
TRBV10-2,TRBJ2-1,CASSGRWGTENEQFF
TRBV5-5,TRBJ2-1,CASSVTRGNEQFF
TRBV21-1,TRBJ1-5,CASSTAPCTNSNQPQHF
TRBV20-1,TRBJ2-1,CSASWGDEQFF
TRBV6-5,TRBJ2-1,CASSYSAGPYNEQFF
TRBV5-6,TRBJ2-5,CASSWWTETQYF
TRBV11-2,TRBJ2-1,CASSQTSGSSYNEQFF
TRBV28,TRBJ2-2,CASSSGVGTTNTGELFF
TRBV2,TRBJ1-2,CASGRGVNGYTF
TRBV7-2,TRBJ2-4,CASSADRGFRQNIQYF
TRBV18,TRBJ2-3,CASSPDRVGSDTQYF
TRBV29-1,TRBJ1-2,CSAYNRAAYGYTF
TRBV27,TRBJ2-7,CASSLSGQYEQYF
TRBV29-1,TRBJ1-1,CSVEGLTGQGPEAFF
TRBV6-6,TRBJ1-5,CASSKTGEGLAQHF
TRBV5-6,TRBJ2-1,CASSLGAGSSYNEQFF
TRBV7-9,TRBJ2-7,CASSSGDRDYEQYF
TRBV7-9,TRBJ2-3,CASSTRGDAAVTDTQYF
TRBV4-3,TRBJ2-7,CASSQAPGQGYEQYF
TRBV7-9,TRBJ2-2,CASSLPWEGYPLSGELFF
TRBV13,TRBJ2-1,CASSLAGGGYNEQFF
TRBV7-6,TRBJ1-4,CASRRGQGSEKLFF
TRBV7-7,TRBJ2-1,CASSSHMTSGQGIRNEQFF
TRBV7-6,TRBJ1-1,CASRGTGVSEAFF
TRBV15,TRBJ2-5,CATSREGAGGQETQYF
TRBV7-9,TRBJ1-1,CASSSHRTGGRTEAFF
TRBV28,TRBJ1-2,CASSWGLQGGYTF
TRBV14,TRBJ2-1,CASSLVAGLGAEQFF
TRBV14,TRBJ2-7,CASSQKAGLAIYEQYF
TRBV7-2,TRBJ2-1,CASSKSPTSGYNEQFF